This entry features one T cell receptor beta chain sequence. What it binds is unknown. The sample is drawn from a study of long-term antiretroviral therapy in people with HIV. V was trimmed by 5 bases and J by 10 bases, leaving 13 bases between them. This CDR3 spans 12 amino acids. Germline CDR1 reads MNHEY; CDR2 reads SMNVEV (reference sequence). Runs used v3.0 of the immunoSEQ assay and were done at survey level. Sequencing was performed with immunoSEQ multiplex PCR; in TCRdb, only in-frame clones are kept and a portion is missing. The table includes tens of thousands of clones, 90% to 95% detected once. Study-level results: Adherence to ART, viral resistance and therapy changes lacked any data. Narrower CDR3 length ranges marked HIV repertoires relative to controls.

This chain links TRBV27 with TRBJ2-3, with D possibly being TRBD2 (6 bases). Material: unsorted PBMCs, obtained 3.7 years after starting antiretroviral therapy. This sequence originates from a woman between 50 and 59 years old with HIV. DNA for the CDR3: TGTGCCAGCAGTCCGACTAGTCCAGCGCAGTATTTT. This encodes CASSPTSPAQYF.